This T cell receptor (beta chain) was recovered during a study of cytomegalovirus exposure and HLA in healthy donors (dated by TCRdb to the late 2010s). At the level of the whole study: In an earlier analysis of around 540 of the donors, 276 Gb of sequence data and approximately 120 million unique TCR beta sequences from about 180 million T cells were reported. About 310 gigabases of sequencing data and 70 million to 100 million unique TCR sequences were included in an early release covering several hundred HLA-typed donors. Of the 350 to 450 genotyped donors, more than 75% were placed in the genetic ancestry cluster associated with self-reported Caucasian donors. The study aimed to test whether cataloging public T cell receptors could reveal signatures of past pathogen exposure. The T cell repertoires of under 750 subjects were profiled by immunosequencing and related to cytomegalovirus serostatus. A separate validation cohort of roughly 130 different subjects was used in addition to the roughly 670-subject first cohort. To predict cytomegalovirus infection status, the study combined high-throughput TCR immunosequencing, statistical association of individual TCRs with disease status, and machine learning. A later analysis re-analyzed previously published TCR beta repertoires from 550 to 700 donors and added high-resolution HLA genotyping to study TCR occurrence patterns. In the later analysis, no new phenotypic data were used to find candidate immune exposures; instead, reliance was placed on TCR beta sequences and their occurrence across donors. In an earlier analysis of roughly 580 of the donors, high-throughput TCR beta sequencing was used to judge whether each TCR beta V gene segment behaved as functional or pseudogenic. Donor age, sex, ethnicity and CMV serostatus were collected together with the repertoire data. A later genetic analysis used genome-wide SNP genotypes for about 55% of the 666 donors, treating that subset as a discovery cohort. All discovery cohort repertoires had been generated on a single sequencing platform. Both class I and class II loci were covered by HLA typing, at four-digit resolution. The number of typed donors differed by locus: about 620-640 for A, B, C, DRB1 and DQB1; 500 to 550 for DQA1; approximately 600 for DPA1; and some 470 for DPB1. Several DR-DQ haplotypes were treated as single units for association and clustering because of strong linkage in the cohort. Among some 400 genotyped donors of the cohort, an average of roughly 240,000 unique TCR beta nucleotide sequences were sequenced per donor, around 20% of them non-productive. Summary of the overall study and its limitations: V-gene and J-gene trimming of TCR beta chains was associated with a missense DCLRE1C variant in a later genetic analysis, and the association was replicated in an independent cohort. A cluster of highly shared sequence variants was judged likely to represent a technical artifact of the sequencing pipeline. A later analysis found that HLA-associated TCR beta chains were more clonally expanded and had lower generation probabilities than equally common non-associated chains. The only immune exposure information available for the cohort was CMV serostatus. Strong co-occurrence of HLA alleles, especially DR and DQ, made assigning TCR associations to individual alleles difficult. Most TCR sequences were seen in very few donors, while some public TCRs were found in many individuals. Because counts were too low, some 17 rarely observed V segments, including chromosome 9 orphons, were left out of the earlier analysis of some 600 of the donors. Some IMGT-functional V segments, including TRBV6-2 and TRBV6-3, could not be distinguished by the 87-base-pair reads and were therefore excluded. Most CMV-associated TCR beta chains appeared to be HLA-restricted in a later analysis, and the HLA associations seemed to be driven largely by CMV exposure. In both the original and validation cohorts, the classifier was reported to diagnose cytomegalovirus status with high specificity and sensitivity. Presence/absence analyses assumed roughly uniform sequencing depth across donors, an assumption that may not hold. Only TCR beta chains were sequenced in this cohort, and the absence of alpha or paired-chain data limited detectable features. The authors suggested that the approach could potentially be extended to other disease states and immunological phenotypes. Because HLA typing was missing for some donors at each locus, association tests included only the typed subset. A further reported finding was that TCR beta sequences accurately predicted the HLA-A and HLA-B alleles for most subjects in the first cohort. In a later analysis, some 18,000 TCR beta sequences were associated with specific HLA alleles at a false discovery rate of 0.05. A total of roughly 160 TCR beta chains were listed by the study as associated with cytomegalovirus. Compared with the 666-donor mean, donors in an Asian-associated ancestry cluster had fewer N-insertions in productive TCRs, according to a later genetic analysis. In an earlier analysis of around 600 of the donors, most TCR beta V segments appeared in productive rearrangements about 87% or about 30% of the time, broadly matching IMGT annotations. In vitro tests confirmed that a few of the cytomegalovirus-associated TCR beta chains recognize cytomegalovirus antigens. Correlated functional status among segregating V segments might be attributable to linkage disequilibrium, but an unknown experimental factor could not be ruled out. In a later analysis, TCR association rates were found to vary across HLA loci, with the most associated TCRs seen for DRB1 alleles and the fewest for HLA-C alleles. A later analysis reported that several top co-occurrence clusters appeared linked to parvovirus B19, influenza, CMV and Epstein-Barr virus.

Libraries came from the immunoSEQ multiplex PCR assay. The multiplex PCR relied on a mix of 60 forward primers for TCR Vbeta segments and 13 reverse primers for TCR Jbeta segments. Amplification of the CDR3 region of rearranged TCR beta genes was performed with a multiplex PCR assay on genomic DNA. Amplified TCR beta libraries were sequenced as 87-base-pair reads on the Illumina HiSeq System. In the source study's methods: In a later analysis, roughly 80 million unique TCR beta chains were counted across the roughly 670 repertoires, and roughly 11 million of these chains were shared by at least two donors. Raw reads were error-corrected and collapsed into unique sequences by a nearest-neighbor algorithm in which closely related sequences were merged to remove PCR and sequencing errors. CDR3 sequences were aligned to IMGT reference sequences to assign V, D and J gene segments. For a sequence to be retained, a match of at least six nucleotides to both a V gene segment and a J gene segment was required. A rearrangement was called productive if the CDR3 had no stop codons and remained in frame with V and J, and every other rearrangement was called non-productive. CDR3 was defined by IMGT convention, running from the second conserved V-encoded cysteine to the conserved J-encoded phenylalanine. The earlier analysis of some 550 of the donors excluded any sequence lacking an unambiguous match to a single V gene segment. In an earlier analysis of a few hundred of the donors, a V segment was called functional when productive rearrangements were above 56.7%, and segregating when the standard deviation between donors exceeded 5%. A statistical classification framework was developed to diagnose cytomegalovirus status using the catalog of TCR beta chain sequences. V and J gene assignment, in a later analysis, came from comparing TCR nucleotide sequences with IMGT/GENE-DB human TR gene sequences. In a later analysis, CDR3 sequences and most-parsimonious VDJ recombination scenarios were assigned using the TCRdist pipeline. In a later analysis, each TCR beta chain was defined by its CDR3 amino acid sequence together with its V-gene family, and reads without a unique V-gene family were excluded. A later analysis removed 450 to 600 highly shared, low-generation-probability nucleotide sequences to deal with suspected cross-contamination and a sequencing artifact. For each public chain, a later analysis derived a clonal expansion index from normalized ranks of inferred template counts within each repertoire. In a later analysis, generation probabilities were computed using a VDJ recombination model fitted to out-of-frame rearrangements, and the results were checked against IGoR. A later analysis scored TCR-TCR, TCR-HLA and TCR-CMV co-occurrence with hypergeometric tests, applying a repertoire-size bias correction to TCR pairs. A later analysis estimated false discovery rates by permuting HLA or CMV assignments 20 times. A later analysis grouped co-occurring TCRs with DBSCAN, adding TCRdist sequence similarity when clustering within HLA-allele-positive subsets. Co-occurrence clustering excluded repertoires with fewer than 30,000 or more than 120,000 public chains, plus five with anomalous nucleotide sharing. The immuneACCESS repertoire file appears here via TCRdb, limited to in-frame rearrangements. These files lack a portion of the clones; in checked studies, under half of the deficit traces to unresolved V genes, and the cause of the others is not known. V, J and clone size reflect that table, while D and trimming were determined from the DNA. The table for this sample lists some 70,000 clones; roughly 84% of them were counted only once. The ten largest clones add up to 2.4% of the sample.

V and J are trimmed by 0 bases and 1 base, and the gene matches miss 1 base of the junction. The germline V gene supplies CDR1 MNHEY and CDR2 SVGAGI. Reading from cysteine to phenylalanine, the CDR3 counts 15 amino acids. Only the CDR3 portion is preserved as DNA: 45 bases, with reading frame beginning at the first base. The cohort comprised 666 healthy bone marrow donors. Cohort members were all nominally healthy when sampled, although unrecorded immune exposures were likely present. The donor was CMV seronegative and belonged to the group of over 300 seronegative cohort members. A peripheral blood sample was collected from each donor, and TCR beta sequencing was performed on peripheral blood mononuclear cells. Genomic DNA extraction from the blood cell samples was performed with the Qiagen DNeasy Blood Extraction Kit. With respect to this clone: What this receptor recognizes is not known. There are no base qualities to consult, and no much larger clone falls within one base.

The source material was PBMCs. The chain is made from TRBV6-5 and TRBJ2-7, with 9 bases aligning to TRBD1. The sequence derives from a woman aged 50 to 60 in good health and CMV-seronegative. The CDR3 loop reads CASSYSTGGSYEQYF. The DNA sequence is given as TGTGCCAGCAGTTACTCGACAGGGGGTTCCTACGAGCAGTACTTC.